The 32 T cell receptor beta chains presented below share a single source sample, sequenced in a study of T cell clones after liver transplantation. TCRdb's copy holds only in-frame clones and misses some; the assay was immunoSEQ multiplex PCR. The sample lists tens of thousands of clones, roughly 70% seen once, with more than 7.5% in the top ten. Specimen: CD4+ T cells from blood, collected at the 22-month timepoint. All receptors come from a human patient who received a liver transplant. Some T cells here may be from the graft donor.

V usage is TRBV19 and J usage is TRBJ1-1, with 7 nucleotides matching TRBD1. Germline loops: CDR1 LNHDA, CDR2 SQIVND (reference sequence). This CDR3 spans 14 amino acids. The V segment lost 6 bases and the J segment 4 bases; nucleotides outside the gene matches: 8. The CDR3 DNA reads as TGTGCCAGTAGGCCACAGGGGATAGGCACTGAAGCTTTCTTT. Protein sequence: CASRPQGIGTEAFF.

The chain combines TRBV6-1 with TRBJ1-6, with 8 bases that match TRBD1. The V segment lost 4 bases and the J segment 7 bases; nucleotides outside the gene matches: 0. The CDR3 totals 13 residues. Looked up from germline, CDR1 is MNHNS and CDR2 is SASEGT. CDR3 sequence reads: CASSGQGNSPLHF. CDR3 bases: TGTGCCAGCAGTGGACAGGGGAATTCACCCCTCCACTTT.

This clone has just a few counts. V usage is TRBV19 and J usage is TRBJ2-2; 10 nucleotides align to TRBD2. Losses at the gene ends were 7 bases for V and 1 base for J; bases not matched to a gene: 6. Germline CDR1 LNHDA, CDR2 SQIVND (reference sequence). The CDR3 spans 16 residues. CDR3 sequence: CASNPGLARNTGELFF. In DNA, the CDR3 is TGTGCCAGTAACCCGGGACTAGCGAGGAACACCGGGGAGCTGTTTTTT.

The chain carries TRBV28 and TRBJ2-1; TRBD1 aligns across 7 bases. Trimming cost V 6 bases and J 5 bases; bases outside gene matches: 13. This CDR3 region has 16 residues. CDR1 is MDHEN and CDR2 is SYDVKM in the germline V gene. CDR3 nucleotides: TGTGCCAGCAGGCTGTCAGGGGGAAGACGAAACAATGAGCAGTTCTTC. Residues: CASRLSGGRRNNEQFF.

The V call is TRBV18, the J call TRBJ1-6; D ambiguous. Germline V gene lookup returns CDR1 KGHSH and CDR2 LQKENI. Trimming stripped 2 bases from V and 7 bases from J, with 12 bases between. The CDR3 totals 15 residues. The DNA for the CDR3 is TGTGCCAGCTCACCAGGGGTTACAGCCAATTCACCCCTCCACTTT. Its protein is CASSPGVTANSPLHF.

This chain uses TRBV29-1 with TRBJ1-2; 7 nucleotides align to TRBD1. The CDR3 has 16 amino acids. Germline V CDR1 and CDR2: SQVTM, ANQGSEA. The J segment lost 8 bases and the V segment lost 0 bases, leaving 15 bases of the junction unmatched. The CDR3 region has the DNA TGCAGCGTTGAAGATTTAGGAGGGGGCGCGGCCCCCGGCTACACCTTC. Translation: CSVEDLGGGAAPGYTF.

This sequence joins TRBV5-1 and TRBJ2-7; no clear D gene. Between the trimmed V and J ends, which lost 4 bases and 0 bases, there was a span of 11 bases. This CDR3 comprises 14 residues. Germline lookup yields CDR1 SGHRS and CDR2 YFSETQ. The CDR3 region has the DNA TGCGCCAGCAGCCCGGACCCGAGCTCCTACGAGCAGTACTTC. This gives the protein CASSPDPSSYEQYF.

The V gene is TRBV28, the J gene TRBJ2-5; D unresolved. Germline V lookup: CDR1 MDHEN, CDR2 SYDVKM. The CDR3 has 15 amino acids. V lost 2 bases, J lost 1 base, and 11 bases lay in between. CDR3 sequence: CASSLDPGPQETQYF. CDR3 in DNA: TGTGCCAGCAGTTTAGACCCCGGTCCCCAAGAGACCCAGTACTTC.

This clone has only one observation. The rearrangement joins TRBV11-2 to TRBJ2-7, with D perhaps TRBD1 (6 bases). Germline V CDR1 and CDR2: SGHAT, FQNNGV. Trimming stripped 6 bases from V and 0 bases from J, with 15 bases between. This CDR3 region has 15 residues. Written as DNA, the CDR3 is TGTGCCAGCAGGGCCCGAGGGGGATTCTCCTACGAGCAGTACTTC. Protein sequence: CASRARGGFSYEQYF. The full variable domain, in which reference TRBV11-2 and TRBJ2-7 provide the parts outside the CDR3, is EAGVAQSPRYKIIEKRQSVAFWCNPISGHATLYWYQQILGQGPKLLIQFQNNGVVDDSQLPKDRFSAERLKGVDSTLKIQPAKLEDSAVYLCASRARGGFSYEQYFGPGTRLTVT.

The sample holds one count of this clone. The chain combines TRBV29-1 with TRBJ1-1; D is unclear. Germline values: CDR1 SQVTM, CDR2 ANQGSEA. Trimming shortened V by 4 bases and J by 5 bases, and 14 bases separated the two germline ends. The CDR3 covers 13 residues. The CDR3 here is CSVGESRGTEAFF. CDR3 DNA: TGCAGCGTTGGAGAGTCCCGAGGGACTGAAGCTTTCTTT.

The chain uses TRBV2 and TRBJ1-2; perhaps TRBD1 as D (6 bases). V lost 6 bases, J lost 4 bases, and 24 bases lay in between. CDR1 and CDR2 (germline): SNHLY, FYNNEI. The CDR3 has 17 residues. CDR3 DNA: TGTGCCAGCAGCGGACAGACAGCTGGTTCTCAGAGCTATGGCTACACCTTC. This translates into CASSGQTAGSQSYGYTF.

This chain connects TRBV7-8 to TRBJ2-7; unclear D gene. V lost 1 base and J 2 bases, leaving 9 bases between the germline ends. Germline CDR1 SGHVS, CDR2 FQNEAQ. The CDR3 loop spans 14 amino acids. The CDR3 bases are TGTGCCAGCAGCTTAGTGCTAGACACCTACGAGCAGTACTTC. It specifies CASSLVLDTYEQYF.

The chain has TRBV6-5 and TRBJ2-3; TRBD1 might be the D (5 bases). The length of the CDR3 is 11 residues. The germline V gene encodes CDR1 MNHEY and CDR2 SVGAGI. Deletions cut 6 bases from V and 6 bases from J, with 7 bases between. The CDR3 sequence: CASRQVDTQYF. The CDR3 DNA is TGTGCCAGCAGACAGGTGGATACGCAGTATTTT.

V is TRBV29-1 and J is TRBJ1-6; D gene uncertain. Per germline, CDR1 SQVTM and CDR2 ANQGSEA. The CDR3 has 14 amino acids. CDR3 loop: CRWGELGIRSPLHF. The DNA for the CDR3 is TGCAGGTGGGGAGAGCTGGGGATTCGTTCACCCCTCCACTTT.

The rearrangement uses TRBV5-6 and TRBJ2-1; maybe TRBD2 (5 bases). V lost 4 bases and J 9 bases, leaving 14 bases between the germline ends. The germline V gene encodes CDR1 SGHDT and CDR2 YYEEEE. The CDR3 loop spans 13 amino acids. The CDR3 sequence is CASSRAGVAEQFF. In DNA form, the CDR3 reads TGTGCCAGCAGCCGGGCCGGGGTGGCTGAGCAGTTCTTC.

The CDR3 sequence: CASAKGLAGDTDTQYF. The CDR3 DNA reads TGCGCCAGCGCAAAGGGACTAGCGGGGGACACAGATACGCAGTATTTT. This rearrangement joins TRBV4-1 to TRBJ2-3; 14 bases are a match to TRBD2. From germline, CDR1 is MGHRA and CDR2 YSYEKL. J gave up 2 bases and V 8 bases, and 6 bases lay outside the gene matches. The CDR3 extends over 16 amino acids.

The CDR3 reads CASSQGSGGETQYF. For the CDR3, the DNA is TGCGCCAGCAGCCAAGGGAGCGGGGGAGAGACCCAGTACTTC. This rearrangement joins TRBV4-1 to TRBJ2-5; TRBD2 aligns across 8 bases. Germline assignment: CDR1 MGHRA and CDR2 YSYEKL. V shed 1 base, J shed 4 bases, and the junction held 2 bases outside the gene matches. The CDR3 totals 14 residues.

This clone was detected many times. V is TRBV2 and J is TRBJ1-6; D ambiguous. Trimming left V 4 bases short and J 5 bases short, with 6 bases between. CDR3 length equals 13 residues. Germline-derived CDR1 and CDR2 are SNHLY and FYNNEI. CDR3 nucleotides: TGTGCCAGCAGTGGCCAGGATAATTCACCCCTCCACTTT. Translated: CASSGQDNSPLHF.

The V and J genes are TRBV28 and TRBJ2-1; 7 bases are a match to TRBD2. The CDR3 loop spans 14 amino acids. V gave up 9 bases and J gave up 8 bases; unmatched junction bases: 13. The germline CDR1 and CDR2 sequences are MDHEN and SYDVKM. CDR3 nucleotides: TGTGCCAGTAGCGGGCGGACGATAGGAGATGAGCAGTTCTTC. This codes for CASSGRTIGDEQFF.

This clone was detected only a few times. V gene TRBV5-4 combines with J gene TRBJ2-7; TRBD1 agrees at 8 bases. The CDR3 consists of 13 residues. The V gene end was trimmed by 4 bases and the J gene end by 3 bases; junction bases not matched to a gene: 3. CDR1 and CDR2 (germline): SGHNT, YYREEE (reference sequence). CDR3 loop: CASSRDRNYEQYF. The CDR3 DNA follows: TGTGCCAGCAGCAGGGACAGGAACTACGAGCAGTACTTC.

The chain uses TRBV7-2 and TRBJ2-6, with TRBD1 identical over 9 bases. The CDR3 runs 17 residues. V shed 5 bases and J 2 bases; nucleotides not matched to a gene: 7. Germline CDR1 SGHTA, CDR2 FQGNSA. Written as DNA, the CDR3 is TGTGCCAGCAGCCGCACAGGGGGCGGTACTGGGGCCAACGTCCTGACTTTC. Protein: CASSRTGGGTGANVLTF. Full variable domain (remainder filled in from reference TRBV7-2 and TRBJ2-6): GAGVSQSPSNKVTEKGKDVELRCDPISGHTALYWYRQSLGQGLEFLIYFQGNSAPDKSGLPSDRFSAERTGGSVSTLTIQRTQQEDSAVYLCASSRTGGGTGANVLTFGAGSRLTVL.

The V gene is TRBV5-3, the J gene TRBJ1-1; D remains ambiguous. TRBV5-3 is treated as an ORF (open reading frame) with a function not yet certain. V gave up 8 bases and J gave up 5 bases, with 16 bases separating them. The CDR3 extends over 13 amino acids. The CDR3 DNA sequence: TGTGCCAGCAGCGAGGGTAGGAGAACTGAAGCTTTCTTT. It specifies CASSEGRRTEAFF.

The chain uses TRBV4-2 and TRBJ2-3; 10 positions agree with TRBD2. J was trimmed by 3 bases and V by 1 base; bases with no gene match: 7. The CDR3 covers 17 residues. CDR1 and CDR2 (germline): LGHNA, YNFKEQ. DNA of the CDR3: TGTGCCAGCAGCCAAGGGACTAGCGGCTTGAAAACAGATACGCAGTATTTT. Encoded protein: CASSQGTSGLKTDTQYF.

This clone has a handful of counts. This chain connects TRBV9 to TRBJ1-1, with D perhaps matching TRBD1 (5 bases). CDR1 and CDR2 from the germline V gene are SGDLS and YYNGEE. The CDR3 spans 13 residues. Trimming stripped 4 bases from V and 9 bases from J, with 16 bases between. The CDR3 bases are TGTGCCAGCAGCCCCATGGCGGGGGTACAAGCTTTCTTT. Amino acid sequence: CASSPMAGVQAFF.

The V and J genes are TRBV19 and TRBJ1-2; D unclear. V was pared by 5 bases and J by 5 bases, with 12 bases between. The CDR3 totals 13 residues. Germline V lookup: CDR1 LNHDA, CDR2 SQIVND (reference sequence). CDR3 in DNA: TGTGCCAGTAGTCCGAGGACCTCGTATGGCTACACCTTC. This codes for CASSPRTSYGYTF.

The genes are TRBV7-8 and TRBJ2-4, with D possibly matching TRBD1 (5 bases). CDR1 is SGHVS, CDR2 FQNEAQ, per germline. The CDR3 length is 14 residues. Trimming cost V 5 bases and J 7 bases, with 15 bases left between them. The CDR3 loop is CASSATAGLNIQYF. The CDR3 DNA reads as TGTGCCAGCAGCGCCACCGCAGGGTTGAACATTCAGTACTTC. Full variable domain (missing parts from reference TRBV7-8 and TRBJ2-4): GAGVSQSPRYKVAKRGQDVALRCDPISGHVSLFWYQQALGQGPEFLTYFQNEAQLDKSGLPSDRFFAERPEGSVSTLKIQRTQQEDSAVYLCASSATAGLNIQYFGAGTRLSVL.

CDR3 sequence: CASSHRSRGGATDTQYF. As DNA, the CDR3 is TGCGCCAGCAGCCATAGGAGCCGCGGGGGGGCAACAGATACGCAGTATTTT. The chain recombines TRBV4-1 with TRBJ2-3; 9 bases fit TRBD2. This CDR3 is 17 amino acids long. Germline values: CDR1 MGHRA, CDR2 YSYEKL. Unmatched junction bases numbered 10, after V lost 3 bases and J lost 3 bases.

This chain links TRBV25-1 with TRBJ1-2; 7 nucleotides agree with TRBD1. Germline trimming cut 8 bases from V and 6 bases from J; bases unmatched to any gene: 12. The germline CDR1 and CDR2 sequences are MGHDK and SYGVNS. This CDR3 has 14 amino acids. For the CDR3, the DNA is TGTGCCAGCTCTGTTATAGGGGGCGTTAATGGCTACACCTTC. Protein: CASSVIGGVNGYTF.

V is TRBV28 and J is TRBJ1-2; possibly TRBD1 for D (5 bases). Trimming took 4 bases from V and 8 from J, leaving 8 bases between them. Per the germline V gene, CDR1 is MDHEN and CDR2 is SYDVKM. The CDR3 loop spans 11 amino acids. The CDR3: CASSSTEGYTF. The CDR3 bases are TGTGCCAGCAGTTCGACAGAAGGCTACACCTTC.

The rearrangement uses TRBV11-1 and TRBJ2-7; 8 bases map to TRBD1. The CDR3 has 14 amino acids. V dropped 5 bases and J dropped 5; count of bases not matched to a gene: 8. Germline V gene lookup returns CDR1 SGHAT and CDR2 FQDESV (reference sequence). CDR3 region: CASSRDRGKNEQYF. The CDR3 bases are TGTGCCAGCAGCCGAGACAGGGGCAAGAACGAGCAGTACTTC.

This clone came up a few times. The genes are TRBV6-5 and TRBJ1-6, with a possible D match to TRBD1 (5 bases). CDR1 MNHEY and CDR2 SVGAGI come from the germline V gene. The V end lost 6 bases, the J end lost 7 bases, and 13 bases lay between the germline ends. The CDR3 extends over 14 amino acids. The CDR3 loop reads CASSPDQGNSPLHF. DNA for the CDR3: TGTGCCAGCAGCCCGGACCAGGGAAATTCACCCCTCCACTTT.

This clone was detected ten times or more. CDR3 residues: CASRREGSYNSPLHF. The CDR3 DNA reads TGTGCCTCCCGACGAGAGGGCTCCTATAATTCACCCCTCCACTTT. J is TRBJ1-6 and V is TRBV27; D is unresolved. The germline gives CDR1 MNHEY, CDR2 SMNVEV (reference sequence). The CDR3 loop spans 15 amino acids. Trimming shortened V by 11 bases and J by 0 bases, and 14 bases separated the two germline ends.